The clone carrying this TCR beta chain was counted a single time. This sample is part of a study of shared clonotypes between healthy human individuals. Profiling relied on immunoSEQ multiplex PCR, and the TCRdb table lists in-frame clones only, not all of them. In the table there are 1.5 million to 1.9 million clones, 95% to 99% of which are singletons. Researchers partitioned CD4+ cells into CD45RA+ naive and CD45RA-negative memory subsets. The V gene lost 0 bases and the J gene lost 5 bases, with 10 bases spanning the gap. Germline V gene data show CDR1 as KGHSH and CDR2 as LQKENI. This CDR3 is 14 amino acids long.

The TCR originated in a young man in good health. The sample comprised naive CD4+ T cells sorted from blood. The subset: CD45RA+ positively selected. The chain carries TRBV18 and TRBJ1-1, with unresolved D. CDR3 protein: CASSPPVVGTEAFF. In DNA form, the CDR3 reads TGTGCCAGCTCACCACCGGTAGTAGGGACTGAAGCTTTCTTT. The full variable domain, with the rest looked up from reference TRBV18 and TRBJ1-1, is NAGVMQNPRHLVRRRGQEARLRCSPMKGHSHVYWYRQLPEEGLKFMVYLQKENIIDESGMPKERFSAEFPKEGPSILRIQQVVRGDSAAYFCASSPPVVGTEAFFGQGTRLTVV.